A selection of T cell receptor beta chains follows, all from one sample in a study of blood T cell repertoires in COVID-19. Profiled with immunoSEQ multiplex PCR; TCRdb holds only in-frame clones, not every one. The repertoire holds about 380,000 clones, with about four fifths as singletons. The sequencing sample was made of peripheral blood. Source of these receptors: a human donor with acute or convalescent COVID-19. The donor label of this sample is uncertain. CDR3s include the opening cysteine and the closing phenylalanine or tryptophan. Fields, in order: V gene, D gene, CDR3 length, J gene, clone size, CDR3 DNA, CDR3 protein. The D gene is left open where the match is weak. The size of a clone is reported for some rows only, either as once, few or many, or as a class for expanded clones.

V gene: TRBV4-2; D gene: TRBD1; CDR3 length: 16; J gene: TRBJ2-3; clone size: many; CDR3 DNA: TGTGCCAGCAGCCAAGAACAGGGGCAGGGCACAGATACGCAGTATTTT; CDR3 protein: CASSQEQGQGTDTQYF
V gene: TRBV9; D gene: TRBD1; CDR3 length: 14; J gene: TRBJ1-1; clone size: NA; CDR3 DNA: TGTGCCAGCAGCGTAGGGACAGGGGTGATTGGGGCTTTCTTT; CDR3 protein: CASSVGTGVIGAFF
V gene: TRBV11-2; D gene: TRBD2; CDR3 length: 14; J gene: TRBJ2-2; clone size: NA; CDR3 DNA: TGTGCCAGCAGCCGGGGGGGGTATGGCGGGGAGCTGTTTTTT; CDR3 protein: CASSRGGYGGELFF
V gene: TRBV23-1; D gene: TRBD1; CDR3 length: 15; J gene: TRBJ1-2; clone size: NA; CDR3 DNA: TGCGCCAGCACGTTTCTTCCGGGACAGGGCTGGGGCTACACCTTC; CDR3 protein: CASTFLPGQGWGYTF
V gene: TRBV7-8; D gene: NA; CDR3 length: 15; J gene: TRBJ1-1; clone size: NA; CDR3 DNA: TGTGCCAGCAGCTTAATAACTCCCCAGAACACTGAAGCTTTCTTT; CDR3 protein: CASSLITPQNTEAFF
V gene: TRBV30; D gene: NA; CDR3 length: 13; J gene: TRBJ1-1; clone size: NA; CDR3 DNA: TGTGCCTGGAGTGTATCCTCGGTAACTGAAGCTTTCTTT; CDR3 protein: CAWSVSSVTEAFF
V gene: TRBV19; D gene: TRBD1; CDR3 length: 14; J gene: TRBJ1-1; clone size: NA; CDR3 DNA: TGTGCCAGTAGTATCCGACAGGGGAGCGCTGAAGCTTTCTTT; CDR3 protein: CASSIRQGSAEAFF
V gene: TRBV5-6; D gene: NA; CDR3 length: 14; J gene: TRBJ2-7; clone size: NA; CDR3 DNA: TGTGCCAGCGGAGTACTCGGACAGACCTACGAGCAGTACTTC; CDR3 protein: CASGVLGQTYEQYF
V gene: TRBV14; D gene: TRBD2; CDR3 length: 17; J gene: TRBJ2-1; clone size: NA; CDR3 DNA: TGTGCCAGCAGCCAAGTGTTGGGACTAGCGGGAGTGAATGAGCAGTTCTTC; CDR3 protein: CASSQVLGLAGVNEQFF
V gene: TRBV5-1; D gene: TRBD1; CDR3 length: 14; J gene: TRBJ2-7; clone size: once; CDR3 DNA: TGCGCCAGCAGCTTAGGACAGGGGAGCTACGAGCAGTACTTC; CDR3 protein: CASSLGQGSYEQYF
V gene: TRBV15; D gene: NA; CDR3 length: 14; J gene: TRBJ2-7; clone size: NA; CDR3 DNA: TGTGCCACCAGCAGAGATCCAGGGTGGAACGAGCAGTACTTC; CDR3 protein: CATSRDPGWNEQYF
V gene: TRBV6-1; D gene: NA; CDR3 length: 12; J gene: TRBJ2-7; clone size: NA; CDR3 DNA: TGTGCCAGCAGTGAAACGGGGAGCGAGCAGTACTTC; CDR3 protein: CASSETGSEQYF
V gene: TRBV5-1; D gene: TRBD2; CDR3 length: 18; J gene: TRBJ2-7; clone size: NA; CDR3 DNA: TGCGCCAGCAGCCAGGACCCTAGCGGGGTGGGGGCCTCCTACGAGCAGTACTTC; CDR3 protein: CASSQDPSGVGASYEQYF
V gene: TRBV5-6; D gene: NA; CDR3 length: 14; J gene: TRBJ2-7; clone size: NA; CDR3 DNA: TGTGCCAGCAGCTTGGAAGGGGGTACCTACGAGCAGTACTTC; CDR3 protein: CASSLEGGTYEQYF
V gene: TRBV3-1/TRBV3-2; D gene: NA; CDR3 length: 14; J gene: TRBJ1-2; clone size: NA; CDR3 DNA: TGTGCCAGCTCCCATGAGGCAACCCCGGGGGGCTACACCTTC; CDR3 protein: CASSHEATPGGYTF
V gene: TRBV28; D gene: TRBD1; CDR3 length: 16; J gene: TRBJ2-7; clone size: NA; CDR3 DNA: TGTGCCAGCAGTTTATTGGGGACAGGGGGCTCCTACGAGCAGTACTTC; CDR3 protein: CASSLLGTGGSYEQYF
V gene: TRBV10-2; D gene: NA; CDR3 length: 15; J gene: TRBJ1-6; clone size: NA; CDR3 DNA: TGCGCCAGCAGTGAGTCCCAGGGCCCTAATTCACCCCTCCACTTT; CDR3 protein: CASSESQGPNSPLHF
V gene: TRBV2; D gene: NA; CDR3 length: 13; J gene: TRBJ1-6; clone size: NA; CDR3 DNA: TGTGCCAGCAGGGGGGGGGAATTTTCACCCCTCCACTTT; CDR3 protein: CASRGGEFSPLHF
V gene: TRBV2; D gene: TRBD1; CDR3 length: 13; J gene: TRBJ1-2; clone size: NA; CDR3 DNA: TGTGCCAGCAAGGGACAGCCGATGAGTGGCTACACCTTC; CDR3 protein: CASKGQPMSGYTF
V gene: TRBV7-8; D gene: TRBD1; CDR3 length: 15; J gene: TRBJ1-5; clone size: NA; CDR3 DNA: TGTGCCAGCAGCAACCGGGACAGGGCGCGCCAGCCCCAGCATTTT; CDR3 protein: CASSNRDRARQPQHF
V gene: TRBV15; D gene: TRBD1; CDR3 length: 14; J gene: TRBJ1-6; clone size: NA; CDR3 DNA: TGTGCCACCAGCAGGGGACAGATTAATTCACCCCTCCACTTT; CDR3 protein: CATSRGQINSPLHF
V gene: TRBV13; D gene: NA; CDR3 length: 13; J gene: TRBJ1-2; clone size: NA; CDR3 DNA: TGTGCCAGCAGCTTCCCAGGCGAATATGGCTACACCTTC; CDR3 protein: CASSFPGEYGYTF
V gene: TRBV30; D gene: NA; CDR3 length: 12; J gene: TRBJ2-1; clone size: NA; CDR3 DNA: TGTGCCTGGTCAACGGGGGACTATGAGCAGTTCTTC; CDR3 protein: CAWSTGDYEQFF
V gene: TRBV2; D gene: NA; CDR3 length: 12; J gene: TRBJ1-2; clone size: many; CDR3 DNA: TGTGCCAGCACTAGACAGAACTATGGCTACACCTTC; CDR3 protein: CASTRQNYGYTF
V gene: TRBV29-1; D gene: NA; CDR3 length: 11; J gene: TRBJ1-1; clone size: NA; CDR3 DNA: TGCAGCGCCACTTGGGCCCTTGAAGCTTTCTTT; CDR3 protein: CSATWALEAFF
V gene: TRBV5-1; D gene: TRBD1; CDR3 length: 16; J gene: TRBJ1-6; clone size: NA; CDR3 DNA: TGCGCCAGCAGCTTGAACGGACAGGGGGGCTATTCACCCCTCCACTTT; CDR3 protein: CASSLNGQGGYSPLHF
V gene: TRBV7-9; D gene: NA; CDR3 length: 13; J gene: TRBJ1-2; clone size: NA; CDR3 DNA: TGTGCCAGCAGCCCGGACAGCAACTATGGCTACACCTTC; CDR3 protein: CASSPDSNYGYTF
V gene: TRBV30; D gene: NA; CDR3 length: 16; J gene: TRBJ2-2; clone size: once; CDR3 DNA: TGTGCCTGGACCTCGTCGGGGATGATAATGACCGGGGAGCTGTTTTTT; CDR3 protein: CAWTSSGMIMTGELFF